This T cell receptor (beta chain) was sequenced for a study of cytomegalovirus exposure and HLA in healthy donors. Study observations and caveats: Presence/absence analyses assumed roughly uniform sequencing depth across donors, which may not hold. A later analysis showed that HLA-associated TCR beta chains had undergone more clonal expansion than equally common others.

In this sample, this clone turned up a few times. Antigen unknown. Looked up from germline, CDR1 is MNHEY and CDR2 is SMNVEV (reference sequence). Trimming removed 6 bases from V and 4 bases from J; junction bases left unmatched: 6. The CDR3 has 15 residues. Primers: 60 Vbeta forward and 13 Jbeta reverse. The table came from immunoSEQ multiplex PCR; TCRdb's copy has only in-frame clones and leaves some out. The data contain 100,000 or so clones, over 12% of them singletons. Sequencing input: PBMCs. The sequence was collected from a female donor in good health and CMV-seronegative. The rearrangement links TRBV27 to TRBJ2-1, with 10 bases lining up with TRBD2. The CDR3 is CASRPSSGSYNEQFF. The DNA for the CDR3 is TGTGCCAGCAGGCCGTCTAGCGGGAGTTACAATGAGCAGTTCTTC.